The clone carrying this TCR beta chain was picked up many times. These data originate in a study of blood T cells in healthy people across ages. CDR1 is KGHSH and CDR2 is LQKENI in the germline V gene. CDR3 size: 14 residues. With V trimmed by 6 bases and J by 5 bases, 5 bases remained unmatched. A second PCR, run for roughly 6 to 11 cycles, used a sample-barcoded 5' primer plus a J-beta primer mix. TCRdb re-derived calls from the 5' RACE reads in MiXCR, one entry per CDR3 protein. The sample includes some 710,000 distinct CDR3 sequences, 22% of them seen just once. The TCR sequence derives from a man between 65 and 85 years old in good health. Input material: blood. This chain joins TRBV18 and TRBJ2-5, with 11 bases fitting TRBD1. The DNA of the CDR3 is TGTGCCAGCTCGAGGACAGGGGGCCTTGAGACCCAGTACTTC. Its translation: CASSRTGGLETQYF. The whole variable domain, remainder taken from reference TRBV18 and TRBJ2-5, is NAGVMQNPRHLVRRRGQEARLRCSPMKGHSHVYWYRQLPEEGLKFMVYLQKENIIDESGMPKERFSAEFPKEGPSILRIQQVVRGDSAAYFCASSRTGGLETQYFGPGTRLLVL.